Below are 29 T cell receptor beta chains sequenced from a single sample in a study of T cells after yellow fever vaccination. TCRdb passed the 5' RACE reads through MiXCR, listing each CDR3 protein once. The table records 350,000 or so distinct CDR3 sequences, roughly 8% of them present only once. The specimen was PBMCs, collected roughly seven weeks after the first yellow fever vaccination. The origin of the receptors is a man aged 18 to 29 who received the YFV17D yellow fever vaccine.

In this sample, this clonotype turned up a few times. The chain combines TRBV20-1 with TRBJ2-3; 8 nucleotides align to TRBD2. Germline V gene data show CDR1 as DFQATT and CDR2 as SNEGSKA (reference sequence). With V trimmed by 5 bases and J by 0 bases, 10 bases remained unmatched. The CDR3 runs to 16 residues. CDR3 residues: CSAERASGGSTDTQYF. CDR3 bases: TGCAGTGCTGAGCGCGCGAGCGGGGGTAGCACAGATACGCAGTATTTT.

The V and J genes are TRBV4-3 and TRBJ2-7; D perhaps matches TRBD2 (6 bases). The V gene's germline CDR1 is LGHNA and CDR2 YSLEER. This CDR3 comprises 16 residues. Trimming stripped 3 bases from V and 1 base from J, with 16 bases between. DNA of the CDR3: TGCGCCAGCAGCCAGATCAGGGAGGCAAGGTCCTACGAGCAGTACTTC. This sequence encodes CASSQIREARSYEQYF.

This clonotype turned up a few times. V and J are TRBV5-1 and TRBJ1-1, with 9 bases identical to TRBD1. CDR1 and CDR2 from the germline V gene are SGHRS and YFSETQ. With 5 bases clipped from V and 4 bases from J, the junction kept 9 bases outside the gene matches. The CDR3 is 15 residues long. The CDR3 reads CASRETGGGPTEAFF. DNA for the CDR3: TGCGCCAGCAGGGAAACAGGGGGCGGCCCCACTGAAGCTTTCTTT.

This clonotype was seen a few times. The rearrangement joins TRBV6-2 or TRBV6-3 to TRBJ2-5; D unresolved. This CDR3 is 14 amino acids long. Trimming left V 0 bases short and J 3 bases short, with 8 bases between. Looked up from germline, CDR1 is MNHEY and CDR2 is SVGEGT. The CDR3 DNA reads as TGTGCCAGCAGTTACTCGCCCTCCAAAGAGACCCAGTACTTC. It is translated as CASSYSPSKETQYF.

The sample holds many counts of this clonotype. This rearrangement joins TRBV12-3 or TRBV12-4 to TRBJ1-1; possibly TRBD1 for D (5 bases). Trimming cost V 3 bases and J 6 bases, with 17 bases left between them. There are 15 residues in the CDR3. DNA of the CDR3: TGTGCCAGCAGTTTGGCCCAGGGTTTGTTATCTGAAGCTTTCTTT. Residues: CASSLAQGLLSEAFF.

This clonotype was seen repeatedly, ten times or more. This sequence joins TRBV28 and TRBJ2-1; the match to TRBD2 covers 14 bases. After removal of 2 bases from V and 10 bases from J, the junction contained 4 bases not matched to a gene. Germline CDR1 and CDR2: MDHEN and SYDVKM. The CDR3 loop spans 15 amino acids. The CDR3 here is CASSLGTSGGGEQFF. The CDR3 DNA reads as TGTGCCAGCAGTTTAGGGACTAGCGGGGGTGGGGAGCAGTTCTTC. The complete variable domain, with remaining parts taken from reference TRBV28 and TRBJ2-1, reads DVKVTQSSRYLVKRTGEKVFLECVQDMDHENMFWYRQDPGLGLRLIYFSYDVKMKEKGDIPEGYSVSREKKERFSLILESASTNQTSMYLCASSLGTSGGGEQFFGPGTRLTVL.

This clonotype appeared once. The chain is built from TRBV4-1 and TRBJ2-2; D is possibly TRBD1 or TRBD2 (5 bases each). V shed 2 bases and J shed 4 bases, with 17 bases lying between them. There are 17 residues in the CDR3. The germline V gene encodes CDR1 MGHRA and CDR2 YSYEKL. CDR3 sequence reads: CASSQHRLRDGTGELFF. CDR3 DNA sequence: TGCGCCAGCAGCCAACACCGTCTCCGGGACGGCACCGGGGAGCTGTTTTTT.

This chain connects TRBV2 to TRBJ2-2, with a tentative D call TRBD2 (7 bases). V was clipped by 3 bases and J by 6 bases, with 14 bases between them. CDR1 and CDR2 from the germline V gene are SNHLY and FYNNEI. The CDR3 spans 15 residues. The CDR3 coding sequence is TGTGCCAGCAGTGAGGGAGGGGGAGACGCCGGGGAGCTGTTTTTT. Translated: CASSEGGGDAGELFF.

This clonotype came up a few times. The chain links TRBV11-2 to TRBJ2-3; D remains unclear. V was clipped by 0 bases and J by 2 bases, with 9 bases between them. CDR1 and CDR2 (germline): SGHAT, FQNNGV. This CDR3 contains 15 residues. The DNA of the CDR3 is TGTGCCAGCAGCTTAGAGTGGGATTACACAGATACGCAGTATTTT. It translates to CASSLEWDYTDTQYF.

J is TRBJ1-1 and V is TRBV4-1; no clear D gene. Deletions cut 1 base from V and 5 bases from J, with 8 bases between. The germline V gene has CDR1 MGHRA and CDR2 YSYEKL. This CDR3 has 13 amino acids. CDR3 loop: CASSQVDRTEAFF. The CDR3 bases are TGCGCCAGCAGCCAAGTAGATCGAACTGAAGCTTTCTTT.

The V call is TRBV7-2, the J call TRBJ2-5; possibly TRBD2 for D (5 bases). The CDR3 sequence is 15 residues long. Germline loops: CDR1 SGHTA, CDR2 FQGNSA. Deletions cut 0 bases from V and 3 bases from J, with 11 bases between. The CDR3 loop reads CASSLAGSWEETQYF. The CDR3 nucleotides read TGTGCCAGCAGCTTAGCAGGGAGTTGGGAAGAGACCCAGTACTTC.

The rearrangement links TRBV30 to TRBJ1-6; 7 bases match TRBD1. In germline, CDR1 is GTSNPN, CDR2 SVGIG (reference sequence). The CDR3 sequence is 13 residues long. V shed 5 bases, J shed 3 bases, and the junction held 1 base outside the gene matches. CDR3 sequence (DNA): TGTGCCTGGGGGACAGACTATAATTCACCCCTCCACTTT. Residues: CAWGTDYNSPLHF.

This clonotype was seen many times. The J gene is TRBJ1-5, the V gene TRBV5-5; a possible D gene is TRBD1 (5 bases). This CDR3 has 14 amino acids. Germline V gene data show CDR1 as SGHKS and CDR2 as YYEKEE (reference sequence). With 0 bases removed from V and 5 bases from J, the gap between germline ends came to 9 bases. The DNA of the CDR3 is TGTGCCAGCAGCTTGGGGCAGGGCTATCAGCCCCAGCATTTT. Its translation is CASSLGQGYQPQHF.

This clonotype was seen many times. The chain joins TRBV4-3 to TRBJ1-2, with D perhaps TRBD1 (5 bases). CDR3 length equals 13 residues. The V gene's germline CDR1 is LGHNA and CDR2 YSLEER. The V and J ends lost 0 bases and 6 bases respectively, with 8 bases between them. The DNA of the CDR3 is TGCGCCAGCAGCCAAGATATGGGGGATGGCTACACCTTC. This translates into CASSQDMGDGYTF.

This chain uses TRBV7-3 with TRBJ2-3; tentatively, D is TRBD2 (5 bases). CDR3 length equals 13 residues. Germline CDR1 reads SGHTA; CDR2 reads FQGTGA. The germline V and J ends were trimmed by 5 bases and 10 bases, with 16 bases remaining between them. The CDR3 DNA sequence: TGTGCCAGCAGCCAGGACCCGGGGATGTCGCAGTATTTT. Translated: CASSQDPGMSQYF.

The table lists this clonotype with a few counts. The CDR3 DNA sequence: TGCAGTGCTAGAGATAAAGGGGAGTGGGGTTATGGCTACACCTTC. Encoded protein: CSARDKGEWGYGYTF. This rearrangement joins TRBV20-1 to TRBJ1-2; tentative D call: TRBD1 (5 bases). The CDR3 runs to 15 residues. Trimming shortened V by 0 bases and J by 5 bases, and 16 bases separated the two germline ends. CDR1 and CDR2 from the germline V gene are DFQATT and SNEGSKA (reference sequence).

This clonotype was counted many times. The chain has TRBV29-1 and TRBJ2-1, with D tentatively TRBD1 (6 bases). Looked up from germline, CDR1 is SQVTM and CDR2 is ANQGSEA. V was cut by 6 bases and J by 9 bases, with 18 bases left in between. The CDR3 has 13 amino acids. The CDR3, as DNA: TGCAGCGTACCCCGGGACACCTCGGGTGAGCAGTTCTTC. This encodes CSVPRDTSGEQFF.

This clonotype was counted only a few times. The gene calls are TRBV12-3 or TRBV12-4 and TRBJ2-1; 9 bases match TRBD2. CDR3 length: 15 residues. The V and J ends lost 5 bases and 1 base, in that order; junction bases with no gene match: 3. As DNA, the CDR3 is TGTGCCAGCAGTGGACTAGCGCCGTCCTACAATGAGCAGTTCTTC. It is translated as CASSGLAPSYNEQFF.

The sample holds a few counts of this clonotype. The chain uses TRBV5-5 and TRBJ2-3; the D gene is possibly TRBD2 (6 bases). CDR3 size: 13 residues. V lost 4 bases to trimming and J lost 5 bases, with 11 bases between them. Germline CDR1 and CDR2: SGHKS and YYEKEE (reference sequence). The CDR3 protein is CASSGDSRDTQYF. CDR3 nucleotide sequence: TGTGCCAGCAGCGGGGACTCAAGAGATACGCAGTATTTT.

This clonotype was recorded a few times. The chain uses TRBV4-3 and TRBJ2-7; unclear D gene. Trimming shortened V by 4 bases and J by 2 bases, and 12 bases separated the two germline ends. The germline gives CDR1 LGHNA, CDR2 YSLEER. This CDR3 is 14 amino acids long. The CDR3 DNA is TGCGCCAGCAGCCCGACGGACGGAGCCTACGAGCAGTACTTC. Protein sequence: CASSPTDGAYEQYF.

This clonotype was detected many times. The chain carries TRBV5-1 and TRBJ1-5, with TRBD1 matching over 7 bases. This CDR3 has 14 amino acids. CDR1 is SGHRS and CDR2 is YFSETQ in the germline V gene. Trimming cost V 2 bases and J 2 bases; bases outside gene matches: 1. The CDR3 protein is CASSLTGGNQPQHF. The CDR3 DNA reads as TGCGCCAGCAGCTTAACAGGGGGCAATCAGCCCCAGCATTTT. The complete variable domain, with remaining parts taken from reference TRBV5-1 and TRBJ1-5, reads KAGVTQTPRYLIKTRGQQVTLSCSPISGHRSVSWYQQTPGQGLQFLFEYFSETQRNKGNFPGRFSGRQFSNSRSEMNVSTLELGDSALYLCASSLTGGNQPQHFGDGTRLSIL.

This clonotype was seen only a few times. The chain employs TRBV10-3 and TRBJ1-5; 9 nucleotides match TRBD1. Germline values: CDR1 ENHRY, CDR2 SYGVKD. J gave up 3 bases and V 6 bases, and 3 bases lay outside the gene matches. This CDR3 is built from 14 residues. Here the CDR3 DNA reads TGTGCCATCAGCAGGGACAGGGCCAATCAGCCCCAGCATTTT. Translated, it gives CAISRDRANQPQHF.

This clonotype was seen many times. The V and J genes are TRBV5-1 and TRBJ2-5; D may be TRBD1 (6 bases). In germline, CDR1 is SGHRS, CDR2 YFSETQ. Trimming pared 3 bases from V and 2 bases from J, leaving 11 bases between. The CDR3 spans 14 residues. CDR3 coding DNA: TGCGCCAGCAGCTCCGGACAGTTACAAGAGACCCAGTACTTC. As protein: CASSSGQLQETQYF.

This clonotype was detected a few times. The CDR3: CASNQGSELFF. DNA of the CDR3: TGTGCCAGCAATCAAGGGTCGGAGCTGTTTTTT. V usage is TRBV12-3 or TRBV12-4 and J usage is TRBJ2-2; the D is unclear. Trimming removed 7 bases from V and 10 bases from J, with 10 bases in between. The CDR3 is 11 residues long.

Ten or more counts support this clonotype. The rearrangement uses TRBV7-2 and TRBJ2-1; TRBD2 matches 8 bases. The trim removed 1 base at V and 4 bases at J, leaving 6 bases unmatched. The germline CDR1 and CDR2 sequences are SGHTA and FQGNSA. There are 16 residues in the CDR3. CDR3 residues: CASSLGAGGHYNEQFF. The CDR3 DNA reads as TGTGCCAGCAGCTTAGGGGCGGGGGGACATTACAATGAGCAGTTCTTC.

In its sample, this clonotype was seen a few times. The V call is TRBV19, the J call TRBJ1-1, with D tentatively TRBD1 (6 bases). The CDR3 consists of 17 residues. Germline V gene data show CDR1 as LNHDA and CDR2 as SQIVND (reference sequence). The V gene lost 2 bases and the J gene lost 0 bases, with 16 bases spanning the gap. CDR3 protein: CASSIWLQGGLNTEAFF. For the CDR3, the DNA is TGTGCCAGTAGTATATGGTTACAGGGAGGTTTGAACACTGAAGCTTTCTTT.

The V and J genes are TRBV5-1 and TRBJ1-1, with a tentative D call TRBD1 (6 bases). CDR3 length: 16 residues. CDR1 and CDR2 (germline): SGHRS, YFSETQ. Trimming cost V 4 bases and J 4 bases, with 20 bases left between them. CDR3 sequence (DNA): TGCGCCAGCAGCCGACCCGGGGGCCTAGGCTCCACTGAAGCTTTCTTT. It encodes CASSRPGGLGSTEAFF.

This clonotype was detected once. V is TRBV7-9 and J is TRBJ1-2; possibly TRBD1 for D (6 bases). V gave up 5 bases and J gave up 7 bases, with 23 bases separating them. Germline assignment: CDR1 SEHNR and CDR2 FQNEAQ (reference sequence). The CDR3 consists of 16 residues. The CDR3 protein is CASSPTMGHLFLGYTF. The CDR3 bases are TGTGCCAGCAGCCCGACAATGGGACACCTTTTTCTTGGCTACACCTTC.

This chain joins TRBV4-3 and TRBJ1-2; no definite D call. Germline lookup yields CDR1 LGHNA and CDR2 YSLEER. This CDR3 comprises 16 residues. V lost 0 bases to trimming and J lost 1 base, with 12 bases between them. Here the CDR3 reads CASSQDGREDNYGYTF. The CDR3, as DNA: TGCGCCAGCAGCCAAGACGGGAGAGAGGATAACTATGGCTACACCTTC.